This T cell receptor (beta chain) was profiled in a study of blood T cell repertoires in COVID-19. Whole-study context: Italy, Spain and the United States were the sources of the convalescent and acute COVID-19 samples. T cells, B-cell-depleted T cells, or PBMCs provided the cDNA or gDNA that served as material.

V lost 0 bases, J lost 4 bases, and 9 bases lay in between. The CDR3 loop spans 14 amino acids. The V gene's germline CDR1 is ENHRY and CDR2 SYGVKD. Original handling: Reference gene primers were amplified, and this amplification served to estimate nucleated cell counts. Assay: immunoSEQ multiplex PCR; the TCRdb copy retains only in-frame clones and omits some. D and trimming come from the DNA, and the V and J calls and clone size come from that table. Among roughly 53,000 clones listed, about 77% were seen once. Specimen: peripheral blood. This chain connects TRBV10-3 to TRBJ1-1, with D hard to call. This TCR was sampled from a man between 65 and 85 years old with active or convalescent COVID-19. In DNA form, the CDR3 reads TGTGCCATCAGTGAGTCGGCAGGCCCCACTGAAGCTTTCTTT. Translated, it gives CAISESAGPTEAFF.